What follows is one T cell receptor (beta chain) and its context. Its matching antigen is unknown. Assay: immunoSEQ multiplex PCR; the TCRdb copy retains only in-frame clones and omits some. The table includes fewer than 80,000 clones, 95% to 98% detected once. CD4+CD25+CD127- Tregs, CD4+CD25- non-Tregs, CD4 and CD8 cells were sorted. The CDR3 spans 16 residues. The germline V gene has CDR1 SGHTA and CDR2 FQGTGA. The V end was cut by 5 bases, the J end by 7 bases, with 23 bases between. The data were obtained in a study of Tregs in tolerant kidney transplant recipients. Across the study: The nonmyeloablative bone marrow transplants came from related graft donors, with transient mixed chimerism.

Whole-study findings and limits: This study did not directly address biological reproducibility. Changing PCR primers prevented nucleotide comparison between some patients' samples.

This receptor was identified in a human donor who received a combined kidney and bone marrow transplant. The sequences come from CD4+ T cells from blood, collected before the transplant. V usage is TRBV7-3 and J usage is TRBJ2-5, with a tentative D call TRBD2 (7 bases). The CDR3 DNA sequence: TGTGCCAGCAGCCCTATTGGGGGGGCTGGTCGAGGGACCCAGTACTTC. This sequence encodes CASSPIGGAGRGTQYF.